The rows below give T cell receptor beta chains drawn from one sample of a study of cytomegalovirus exposure and HLA in healthy donors. Generated by immunoSEQ multiplex PCR, the TCRdb table keeps only in-frame clones and is missing some. The repertoire holds about 140,000 clones, with approximately 80% as singletons. Sequencing was performed on PBMCs. The origin of the receptors is a man aged 35 to 55 in good health and CMV-seronegative. Both conserved end residues are part of each CDR3. The D gene is left open where the match is weak. Some rows have no size entry. The others give once, few or many, or a class for an expanded clone.

>few|TRBV30|TRBJ1-5|-|15
TGTGCCTGGAGTGTGATAGGGGGTGATGGACAGCCCCAGCATTTT
CAWSVIGGDGQPQHF
>-|TRBV19|TRBJ2-5|TRBD1|15
TGTGCCAGTAGGAAGCAGGGGGCAATCCGGGAGACCCAGTACTTC
CASRKQGAIRETQYF
>-|TRBV4-3|TRBJ2-7|TRBD1|16
TGCGCCAGCAGCCAAGATCCACAGGACAGGGCCTACGAGCAGTACTTC
CASSQDPQDRAYEQYF
>few|TRBV4-3|TRBJ1-1|TRBD1|13
TGCGCCAGCAGCGGACAGGAGAACACTGAAGCTTTCTTT
CASSGQENTEAFF
>-|TRBV7-8|TRBJ1-1|-|11
TGTGCCAGCAGCCCCAGCACTGAAGCTTTCTTT
CASSPSTEAFF
>-|TRBV5-1|TRBJ2-5|TRBD1|15
TGCGCCAGCAGCTTAGCCGGGACAGCGCCGGGGACCCAGTACTTC
CASSLAGTAPGTQYF
>-|TRBV6-1|TRBJ1-4|-|15
TGTGCCAGCAGTAGTGCGTCGGGGACTTCTGAAAAACTGTTTTTT
CASSSASGTSEKLFF
>-|TRBV14|TRBJ2-7|TRBD2|14
TGTGCCAGCAGCCAAGAACGGGGGGGCCGTGTGCAGTACTTC
CASSQERGGRVQYF
>-|TRBV7-8|TRBJ2-7|-|13
TGTGCCAGCAGCTTAGGACATACCTACGAGCAGTACTTC
CASSLGHTYEQYF
>-|TRBV2|TRBJ2-5|TRBD2|18
TGTGCCAGTGCAGTGCTTACCGCCGGGACTAGTGGTAGAGAGACCCAGTACTTC
CASAVLTAGTSGRETQYF
>-|TRBV5-1|TRBJ2-1|TRBD1|15
TGCGCCAGCAGCTTGGGGCAGGGGGCAACCAATGAGCAGTTCTTC
CASSLGQGATNEQFF